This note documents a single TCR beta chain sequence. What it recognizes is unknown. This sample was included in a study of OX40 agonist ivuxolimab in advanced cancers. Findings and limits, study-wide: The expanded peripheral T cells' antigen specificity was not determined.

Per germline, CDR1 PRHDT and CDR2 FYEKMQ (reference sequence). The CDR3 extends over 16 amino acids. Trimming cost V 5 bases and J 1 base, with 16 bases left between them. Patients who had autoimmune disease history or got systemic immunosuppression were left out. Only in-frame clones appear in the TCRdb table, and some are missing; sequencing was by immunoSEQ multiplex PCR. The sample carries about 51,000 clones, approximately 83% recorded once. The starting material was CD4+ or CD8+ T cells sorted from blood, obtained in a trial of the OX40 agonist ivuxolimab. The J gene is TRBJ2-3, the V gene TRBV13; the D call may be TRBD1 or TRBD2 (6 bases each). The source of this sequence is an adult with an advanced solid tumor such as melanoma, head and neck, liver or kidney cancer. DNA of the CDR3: TGTGCCAGCAGCCCCTCCAACCGGGGGCGCACAGATACGCAGTATTTT. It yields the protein CASSPSNRGRTDTQYF. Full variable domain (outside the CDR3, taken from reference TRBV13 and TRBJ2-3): AAGVIQSPRHLIKEKRETATLKCYPIPRHDTVYWYQQGPGQDPQFLISFYEKMQSDKGSIPDRFSAQQFSDYHSELNMSSLELGDSALYFCASSPSNRGRTDTQYFGPGTRLTVL.